This TCR beta chain was captured by sequencing in a study of monozygotic twins with inflammatory bowel disease. Study observations and caveats: TCRbeta diversity (inverse Simpson) was lower in IBD patients than in healthy co-twins.

Investigators extracted total RNA from whole blood and did not sort T cells. With regard to this clonotype: Its specificity is not known.

Germline V gene data show CDR1 as SGHVS and CDR2 as FQNEAQ. The CDR3 runs to 15 residues. TCR libraries each used 3,500 to 4,500 ng of total RNA. Template switching incorporated UMIs with a 6-nucleotide sample barcode. TCRdb re-analyzed the 5' RACE reads; it lists each CDR3 protein once, without DNA. Recorded for this sample: roughly 170,000 distinct CDR3 sequences. Material: blood. The TCR sequence derives from a human donor with ulcerative colitis or Crohn's disease, or a healthy co-twin of an affected twin (not recorded which). The rearrangement uses TRBV7-8 and TRBJ2-7; TCRdb's D call, TRBD1, is unchecked because there is no DNA. CDR3 in amino acids: CASSSGSGQGYEQYF.